Each of the 26 T cell receptor beta chains below was sequenced from the same sample in a study of blood T cell repertoires in COVID-19. The assay was immunoSEQ multiplex PCR, and TCRdb's table has in-frame clones only and misses some. Of hundreds of thousands of clones in the sample, around 80% were seen once. Sequencing was done on a sample of peripheral blood. These receptors were obtained from a man of 80 years or more with acute or convalescent COVID-19.

The chain is built from TRBV7-9 and TRBJ2-7, with 11 bases identical to TRBD1. J gave up 7 bases and V 4 bases, and 6 bases lay outside the gene matches. The CDR3 covers 14 residues. CDR1 is SEHNR, CDR2 FQNEAQ, per germline (reference sequence). The CDR3 nucleotides read TGTGCCAGCAGCTCAGGACAGGGGGCTTATGAGCAGTACTTC. Its translation is CASSSGQGAYEQYF.

The chain combines TRBV10-3 with TRBJ2-7; 7 bases map to TRBD1. The V gene end was trimmed by 6 bases and the J gene end by 0 bases; junction bases not matched to a gene: 5. Per germline, CDR1 ENHRY and CDR2 SYGVKD. CDR3 length equals 14 residues. The CDR3 nucleotides are TGTGCCATCAGGCAGGGGGTAGACTCCTACGAGCAGTACTTC. Translated, it gives CAIRQGVDSYEQYF.

The CDR3 loop is CASSEAAGSSGELFF. The CDR3 coding sequence is TGTGCCAGCAGTGAAGCGGCGGGTTCGTCCGGGGAGCTGTTTTTT. V and J are TRBV6-1 and TRBJ2-2; possibly TRBD2 for D (5 bases). Germline CDR1 reads MNHNS; CDR2 reads SASEGT. The length of the CDR3 is 15 residues. The germline V and J ends were trimmed by 0 bases and 6 bases, with 11 bases remaining between them.

This chain links TRBV25-1 with TRBJ2-7, with 10 bases aligning to TRBD1. J lost 6 bases, V lost 4 bases, and 6 bases had no gene match. Germline V lookup: CDR1 MGHDK, CDR2 SYGVNS. The CDR3 runs to 14 residues. The CDR3 loop is CASSVTGQGSEQYF. For the CDR3, the DNA is TGTGCCAGCAGTGTCACGGGACAGGGGTCCGAGCAGTACTTC.

The chain couples TRBV6-6 to TRBJ2-1; 10 bases are a match to TRBD2. With 2 bases clipped from V and 7 bases from J, the junction kept 2 bases outside the gene matches. The CDR3 has 14 residues. Germline V CDR1 and CDR2: MNHNY, SVGAGI (reference sequence). CDR3 protein: CASSYASGRNEQFF. The CDR3 bases are TGTGCCAGCAGTTACGCTAGCGGGAGAAATGAGCAGTTCTTC.

CDR3 region: CASSSRQGAGNEQFF. The CDR3 region has the DNA TGTGCCAGCAGCTCCCGACAGGGGGCTGGTAATGAGCAGTTCTTC. The rearrangement uses TRBV7-2 and TRBJ2-1, with 10 bases that match TRBD1. The CDR3 extends over 15 amino acids. V shed 4 bases, J shed 7 bases, and the junction held 7 bases outside the gene matches. CDR1 and CDR2 (germline): SGHTA, FQGNSA.

The rearrangement uses TRBV12-3 or TRBV12-4 and TRBJ2-1; tentative D call: TRBD2 (6 bases). Trimming shortened V by 3 bases and J by 13 bases, and 13 bases separated the two germline ends. The length of the CDR3 is 12 residues. CDR3 in DNA: TGTGCCAGCAGTTTTACCCCGGGAGTTCAGTTCTTC. This codes for CASSFTPGVQFF.

This clone has only a few counts. The V and J genes are TRBV13 and TRBJ2-3; 7 positions agree with TRBD2. V lost 4 bases to trimming and J lost 5 bases; unmatched junction nucleotides: 6. Germline CDR1 is PRHDT and CDR2 is FYEKMQ (reference sequence). This CDR3 is 14 amino acids long. The CDR3 loop reads CASSSSGVQDTQYF. The DNA for the CDR3 is TGTGCCAGCAGCTCCAGCGGGGTCCAAGATACGCAGTATTTT.

The chain employs TRBV15 and TRBJ2-7; the match to TRBD2 covers 8 bases. This CDR3 has 14 amino acids. Germline V lookup: CDR1 LNHNV, CDR2 YYDKDF (reference sequence). Losses at the gene ends were 1 base for V and 3 bases for J; bases not matched to a gene: 2. The CDR3 DNA reads TGTGCCACCAGCAGAGGGGGGACTAGCTACGAGCAGTACTTC. Protein product: CATSRGGTSYEQYF.

The V gene is TRBV29-1, the J gene TRBJ1-1; no firm D call. V lost 7 bases and J lost 4, with 16 bases in between. Germline V CDR1 and CDR2: SQVTM, ANQGSEA. This CDR3 contains 13 residues. DNA of the CDR3: TGCAGCGCCCCCGCGGATAAGTCCACTGAAGCTTTCTTT. Translation gives CSAPADKSTEAFF.

The sample holds a few counts of this clone. The V and J genes are TRBV27 and TRBJ1-5; TRBD1 is a possible D gene (6 bases). The CDR3 loop spans 15 amino acids. The germline V and J ends were trimmed by 8 bases and 2 bases, with 16 bases remaining between them. Per germline, CDR1 MNHEY and CDR2 SMNVEV (reference sequence). The CDR3 coding sequence is TGTGCCAGCGCAAAAGGGGGGGCGGGCAATCAGCCCCAGCATTTT. It codes for CASAKGGAGNQPQHF.

A note on this clone: One junction end disagrees with the germline gene, perhaps due to a read error. This specimen includes other DNA sequences encoding the same CDR3. V and J are TRBV18 and TRBJ1-6, with a tentative D call TRBD1 (5 bases). Germline V gene sequence: CDR1 KGHSH, CDR2 LQKENI. The CDR3 consists of 15 residues. CDR3 region: CASSPGRVYNSPLHF. CDR3 nucleotides: TGTGCCAGTTCACCGGGGCGTGTTTATAATTCACCCCTCCACTTT.

The rearrangement uses TRBV29-1 and TRBJ2-1, with TRBD2 matching 8 bases. This CDR3 is 16 amino acids long. The ends lost 0 bases at V and 7 bases at J; junction bases unmatched: 11. Germline CDR1 reads SQVTM; CDR2 reads ANQGSEA. The CDR3 region has the DNA TGCAGCGTTGAAGATCTGGCGGGGGGCAGAACTAATGAGCAGTTCTTC. Translated: CSVEDLAGGRTNEQFF.

This clone showed up just a few times. The CDR3 DNA reads TGTGCCAGCAGTCTTACGCGCGGGGGCAATGAGCAGTTCTTC. Amino acids: CASSLTRGGNEQFF. The J gene is TRBJ2-1, the V gene TRBV5-4, with 7 bases lining up with TRBD2. The CDR3 consists of 14 residues. V trimming: 5 bases; J trimming: 6 bases; junction bases outside the gene matches: 8. CDR1 and CDR2 from the germline V gene are SGHNT and YYREEE (reference sequence).

This clone appeared once. The chain uses TRBV10-3 and TRBJ2-1; no clear D. Germline loops: CDR1 ENHRY, CDR2 SYGVKD. This CDR3 contains 13 residues. V was cut by 0 bases and J by 4 bases, with 4 bases left in between. The CDR3 is CAISESEYNEQFF. The CDR3 DNA reads TGTGCCATCAGTGAGTCCGAGTACAATGAGCAGTTCTTC.

CDR3 sequence: CASSKPPRDRGLFSYNEQFF. The DNA of the CDR3 is TGTGCCAGCAGTAAGCCGCCCCGGGACAGGGGGCTCTTTTCCTACAATGAGCAGTTCTTC. The rearrangement uses TRBV28 and TRBJ2-1; TRBD1 aligns across 12 bases. CDR1 and CDR2 from the germline V gene are MDHEN and SYDVKM. The CDR3 is 20 amino acids. V trimming: 5 bases; J trimming: 1 base; junction bases outside the gene matches: 15.

The genes are TRBV3-1 (or the pseudogene TRBV3-2) and TRBJ1-6, with TRBD1 identical over 7 bases. CDR1 and CDR2 (germline): LGHDT, YNNKEL (reference sequence). The CDR3 totals 14 residues. J was trimmed by 4 bases and V by 4 bases; bases with no gene match: 1. The CDR3 reads CASSPQGYNSPLHF. The CDR3 DNA is TGTGCCAGCAGCCCACAGGGGTATAATTCACCCCTCCACTTT.

The chain uses TRBV10-2 and TRBJ2-5; weak D call: TRBD2 (6 bases). Trimming left V 3 bases short and J 2 bases short, with 13 bases between. The V gene's germline CDR1 is WSHSY and CDR2 SAAADI. The CDR3 is made up of 15 amino acids. The CDR3 loop reads CASSEKLARQETQYF. The CDR3 region has the DNA TGCGCCAGCAGTGAAAAACTAGCCCGGCAAGAGACCCAGTACTTC.

The CDR3 coding sequence is TGCGCCAGCAGCCCGGAAGGGGGTCCTGGGCAGTTCTTC. Amino acid sequence: CASSPEGGPGQFF. This rearrangement joins TRBV5-1 to TRBJ2-1, with D possibly TRBD1 on 6 matching bases. V was shortened by 4 bases and J by 12 bases, with 17 bases between the two germline ends. This CDR3 comprises 13 residues. Germline values: CDR1 SGHRS, CDR2 YFSETQ.

This clone was detected only once. The genes are TRBV5-1 and TRBJ2-1; D is perhaps TRBD2 (6 bases). There are 17 residues in the CDR3. V shed 4 bases and J shed 6 bases, with 23 bases lying between them. The germline V gene encodes CDR1 SGHRS and CDR2 YFSETQ. CDR3 nucleotides: TGCGCCAGCAGCCCTACCGCTGGGGGGACCAGGGCCAATGAGCAGTTCTTC. It is translated as CASSPTAGGTRANEQFF.

The sample holds a few counts of this clone. The rearrangement links TRBV27 to TRBJ2-1; D call uncertain. Germline CDR1 reads MNHEY; CDR2 reads SMNVEV (reference sequence). The CDR3 spans 14 residues. V was shortened by 6 bases and J by 5 bases, with 14 bases between the two germline ends. The CDR3 DNA follows: TGTGCCAGCAGGCCGCTACAAGGAGACAATGAGCAGTTCTTC. It specifies CASRPLQGDNEQFF.

This clone was detected only once. The CDR3 DNA is TGTGCCAGCAGCCTTGGCGGTAGCAATCAGCCCCAGCATTTT. As protein: CASSLGGSNQPQHF. This chain links TRBV6-5 with TRBJ1-5; the D is unclear. Trimming pared 6 bases from V and 0 bases from J, leaving 9 bases between. This CDR3 spans 14 amino acids. Germline values: CDR1 MNHEY, CDR2 SVGAGI.

The chain combines TRBV2 with TRBJ1-1; 7 nucleotides align to TRBD1. V shed 1 base, J shed 1 base, and the junction held 9 bases outside the gene matches. CDR3 length equals 17 residues. Germline loops: CDR1 SNHLY, CDR2 FYNNEI. The CDR3, as DNA: TGTGCCAGCAGTGAAGGGGCAGGGGGGTTGAGGAACACTGAAGCTTTCTTT. As protein: CASSEGAGGLRNTEAFF.

The chain's CDR3 is CASSSLDRGSSPLHF. The DNA for the CDR3 is TGTGCCAGCAGCAGCCTGGACAGGGGTTCTTCACCCCTCCACTTT. This chain connects TRBV5-5 to TRBJ1-6; 9 bases are a match to TRBD1. The CDR3 runs 15 residues. Germline lookup yields CDR1 SGHKS and CDR2 YYEKEE (reference sequence). Unmatched junction bases numbered 8, after V lost 4 bases and J lost 9 bases.

The chain has TRBV24-1 and TRBJ2-3; a possible D gene is TRBD1 (5 bases). CDR3 length: 14 amino acids. Trimming removed 9 bases from V and 5 bases from J, with 17 bases in between. Germline lookup yields CDR1 KGHDR and CDR2 SFDVKD. The CDR3 DNA sequence: TGTGCCACCTCCCCGTCAGGGCTGGGAGATACGCAGTATTTT. Encoded protein: CATSPSGLGDTQYF.

The chain combines TRBV2 with TRBJ2-3; 7 bases line up with TRBD2. CDR3 length: 15 amino acids. J gave up 0 bases and V 5 bases, and 5 bases lay outside the gene matches. Germline CDR1 is SNHLY and CDR2 is FYNNEI. This chain's CDR3 is CASSISGPSTDTQYF. The CDR3 DNA follows: TGTGCCAGCAGTATTAGCGGGCCTAGCACAGATACGCAGTATTTT.